This entry lists 31 T cell receptor beta chains sequenced from one sample in a study of cytotoxic CD8 clonotypes in ibrutinib-treated CLL (TCRdb year 2021). The library came from the immunoSEQ multiplex PCR assay. TCRdb retrieved this table from immuneACCESS and kept in-frame rearrangements only. Not all clones are present; in checked studies, unresolved V genes account for under half, and no reason is known for the remainder. The sample has approximately 42,000 clones on record, 60% to 80% of them singletons. The top ten clones comprise approximately 13% of the sample. Per the publication, the time point label means: roughly 12 months on ibrutinib. The sample was PBMCs, taken after 12 months of ibrutinib treatment. The source is a human donor with chronic lymphocytic leukemia.

V and J are TRBV6-5 and TRBJ1-1, with TRBD1 as a possible D gene (5 bases). The CDR3 has 13 amino acids. CDR1 and CDR2 (germline): MNHEY, SVGAGI. Trimming shortened V by 3 bases and J by 7 bases, and 12 bases separated the two germline ends. CDR3 in amino acids: CASSYYEGNEAFF. In DNA form, the CDR3 reads TGTGCCAGCAGTTATTATGAGGGGAATGAAGCTTTCTTT.

The table lists this clone with a few counts. The chain combines TRBV4-1 with TRBJ2-5; 7 bases are shared with TRBD1. V trimming: 4 bases; J trimming: 5 bases; junction bases outside the gene matches: 10. Looked up from germline, CDR1 is MGHRA and CDR2 is YSYEKL. CDR3 length: 15 amino acids. CDR3 bases: TGCGCCAGCAGCCTGTCCGGGACAGTCCGGGAGACCCAGTACTTC. It encodes CASSLSGTVRETQYF.

Here the CDR3 reads CASSLTGDQPQHF. The CDR3 DNA reads as TGTGCCAGCAGTTTGACAGGTGATCAGCCCCAGCATTTT. The chain combines TRBV27 with TRBJ1-5; D is perhaps TRBD1 (6 bases). CDR1 and CDR2 (germline): MNHEY, SMNVEV (reference sequence). The CDR3 runs 13 residues. With 3 bases removed from V and 5 bases from J, the gap between germline ends came to 8 bases.

The chain carries TRBV6-5 and TRBJ2-7; TRBD1 agrees at 9 bases. Germline loops: CDR1 MNHEY, CDR2 SVGAGI. The CDR3 is made up of 14 amino acids. V gave up 7 bases and J gave up 4 bases; unmatched junction bases: 8. In DNA, the CDR3 is TGTGCCAGCAAGTTGGGACAGGGAATATACGAGCAGTACTTC. It codes for CASKLGQGIYEQYF.

This clone has only one observation. Other DNA sequences in the sample encode the same CDR3. The J gene is TRBJ1-1, the V gene TRBV14, with TRBD1 matching 8 bases. The CDR3 contains 15 residues. The trim removed 4 bases at V and 3 bases at J, leaving 7 bases unmatched. Germline V lookup: CDR1 SGHDN, CDR2 FVKESK. The CDR3 sequence: CASSPRTGWDTEAFF. The CDR3 nucleotides are TGTGCCAGCAGCCCTCGGACAGGGTGGGACACTGAAGCTTTCTTT.

In this sample, this clone turned up once. The chain carries TRBV14 and TRBJ1-4; D perhaps matches TRBD1 (6 bases). This CDR3 is built from 15 residues. V shed 0 bases and J shed 5 bases, with 10 bases lying between them. Germline loops: CDR1 SGHDN, CDR2 FVKESK. This chain's CDR3 is CASSQDFGGNEKLFF. The CDR3 region has the DNA TGTGCCAGCAGCCAAGATTTCGGGGGCAATGAAAAACTGTTTTTT. Looking up the rest from reference TRBV14 and TRBJ1-4 gives the full variable domain: EAGVTQFPSHSVIEKGQTVTLRCDPISGHDNLYWYRRVMGKEIKFLLHFVKESKQDESGMPNNRFLAERTGGTYSTLKVQPAELEDSGVYFCASSQDFGGNEKLFFGSGTQLSVL.

This clone has only one observation. The rearrangement joins TRBV7-2 to TRBJ2-4, with D perhaps matching TRBD1 (6 bases). V was clipped by 5 bases and J by 3 bases, with 14 bases between them. This CDR3 is 15 amino acids long. Germline V gene data show CDR1 as SGHTA and CDR2 as FQGNSA. This CDR3 reads CASSGRGSDKNIQYF. CDR3 nucleotides: TGTGCCAGCAGCGGTAGGGGGTCCGACAAAAACATTCAGTACTTC. Filled out from reference TRBV7-2 and TRBJ2-4, the complete variable domain reads GAGVSQSPSNKVTEKGKDVELRCDPISGHTALYWYRQSLGQGLEFLIYFQGNSAPDKSGLPSDRFSAERTGGSVSTLTIQRTQQEDSAVYLCASSGRGSDKNIQYFGAGTRLSVL.

With respect to this clone: A read error is likely, as this CDR3 ends without the conserved phenylalanine or tryptophan. It is unclear where the CDR3 begins or ends on the DNA, so no DNA is shown, and the CDR3 is as TCRdb lists it. V usage is TRBV28 and J usage is TRBJ1-1; no DNA check was done on the table's D call, TRBD1. The CDR3 sequence runs 11 residues, both termini included. Germline V gene data show CDR1 as MDHEN and CDR2 as SYDVKM. The chain's CDR3 is CASGSPGQRAL.

The V gene is TRBV10-1, the J gene TRBJ2-2; a weak D match, TRBD2 (5 bases). The V and J ends lost 3 bases and 3 bases respectively, with 23 bases between them. Germline V gene sequence: CDR1 WNHNN, CDR2 SYGVQD (reference sequence). CDR3 length: 19 amino acids. In DNA, the CDR3 is TGCGCCAGCAGTGATTCTTTGAATCCCAGGACGGACTACACCGGGGAGCTGTTTTTT. Protein: CASSDSLNPRTDYTGELFF.

This clone was recorded a few times. The chain couples TRBV5-4 to TRBJ1-2; 11 positions agree with TRBD1. The length of the CDR3 is 18 residues. Per germline, CDR1 SGHNT and CDR2 YYREEE (reference sequence). Unmatched junction bases numbered 12, after V lost 0 bases and J lost 5 bases. As DNA, the CDR3 is TGTGCCAGCAGCTTGGGGCCCTCGGGACAGGGGGTTGGATATGGCTACACCTTC. Its translation is CASSLGPSGQGVGYGYTF.

The genes are TRBV19 and TRBJ2-6; D is unclear. CDR3 length equals 14 residues. Germline V gives CDR1 LNHDA, CDR2 SQIVND (reference sequence). Trimming took off 4 bases at V and 0 bases at J, with 4 bases between the two ends. Here the CDR3 DNA reads TGTGCCAGTAGTACAGGCTCTGGGGCCAACGTCCTGACTTTC. Its translation: CASSTGSGANVLTF.

The rearrangement joins TRBV6-5 to TRBJ1-4; 7 nucleotides line up with TRBD1. Trimming at V came to 2 bases and at J to 11 bases, leaving 5 bases not matched to a gene. Germline loops: CDR1 MNHEY, CDR2 SVGAGI. The CDR3 sequence is 13 residues long. The CDR3 region has the DNA TGTGCCAGCAGTTACGAGGGGGCGAAGAAACTGTTTTTT. Translation: CASSYEGAKKLFF.

The chain has TRBV4-1 and TRBJ1-5, with D possibly TRBD1 on 5 matching bases. Trimming left V 8 bases short and J 7 bases short, with 15 bases between. Germline V gene lookup returns CDR1 MGHRA and CDR2 YSYEKL. CDR3 size: 13 residues. The CDR3 DNA is TGCGCCAGCGCCGCAGGGCAGGTGCAGCCCCAGCATTTT. As protein: CASAAGQVQPQHF.

The CDR3 coding sequence is TGTGCCAGCGGAACGAGGGAATTCACCGAGCAGTACTTC. Translated, it gives CASGTREFTEQYF. The chain carries TRBV27 and TRBJ2-7; a weak D match, TRBD2 (5 bases). CDR3 length: 13 amino acids. The germline V and J ends were trimmed by 8 bases and 6 bases, with 17 bases remaining between them. Germline V gene sequence: CDR1 MNHEY, CDR2 SMNVEV (reference sequence).

In nucleotides, the CDR3 is TGTGCCATTCTACCGAGCGGGAGTAGAAACAATGAGCAGTTCTTC. Translating it yields CAILPSGSRNNEQFF. This chain connects TRBV28 to TRBJ2-1; 8 bases fit TRBD2. With 10 bases clipped from V and 5 bases from J, the junction kept 13 bases outside the gene matches. This CDR3 has 15 residues. The germline V gene has CDR1 MDHEN and CDR2 SYDVKM. The full variable domain, rest sourced from reference TRBV28 and TRBJ2-1, is DVKVTQSSRYLVKRTGEKVFLECVQDMDHENMFWYRQDPGLGLRLIYFSYDVKMKEKGDIPEGYSVSREKKERFSLILESASTNQTSMYLCAILPSGSRNNEQFFGPGTRLTVL.

The J gene is TRBJ2-1, the V gene TRBV7-8, with 9 bases aligning to TRBD2. The CDR3 runs 15 residues. Germline V CDR1 and CDR2: SGHVS, FQNEAQ. V lost 0 bases and J lost 5; bases outside the gene matches: 2. CDR3 protein: CASSLASGSHNEQFF. The CDR3 bases are TGTGCCAGCAGCTTAGCTAGCGGGAGTCACAATGAGCAGTTCTTC.

V is TRBV5-1 and J is TRBJ2-3, with D possibly TRBD1 on 5 matching bases. Trimming shortened V by 0 bases and J by 0 bases, and 8 bases separated the two germline ends. There are 15 residues in the CDR3. Germline CDR1 reads SGHRS; CDR2 reads YFSETQ. In DNA form, the CDR3 reads TGCGCCAGCAGCTTGGGGACAACAAGCACAGATACGCAGTATTTT. Translating gives CASSLGTTSTDTQYF.

V and J are TRBV29-1 and TRBJ1-2; 9 positions match TRBD1. The CDR3 contains 12 residues. CDR1 and CDR2 from the germline V gene are SQVTM and ANQGSEA. After removal of 7 bases from V and 7 bases from J, the junction contained 7 bases not matched to a gene. The CDR3 region is CSATDRGSGYTF. In DNA form, the CDR3 reads TGCAGCGCAACGGACAGGGGCAGTGGCTACACCTTC.

The CDR3 sequence is CASSSRDKDTQYF. The CDR3 DNA reads as TGTGCCAGCAGCTCAAGGGACAAAGATACGCAGTATTTT. The chain is built from TRBV7-6 and TRBJ2-3; possibly TRBD1 for D (6 bases). The germline V and J ends were trimmed by 4 bases and 5 bases, with 10 bases remaining between them. Per the germline V gene, CDR1 is SGHVS and CDR2 is FNYEAQ. The CDR3 runs 13 residues.

This clone was seen once. The chain uses TRBV19 and TRBJ1-1, with D maybe TRBD1 (5 bases). CDR3 size: 15 residues. CDR1 and CDR2 from the germline V gene are LNHDA and SQIVND (reference sequence). The ends were cut back, 3 bases at V and 1 base at J, with 12 bases in the middle. CDR3 in amino acids: CASSISPGANTEAFF. In DNA, the CDR3 is TGTGCCAGTAGTATTTCTCCCGGGGCGAACACTGAAGCTTTCTTT. Looking up the rest from reference TRBV19 and TRBJ1-1 gives the full variable domain: DGGITQSPKYLFRKEGQNVTLSCEQNLNHDAMYWYRQDPGQGLRLIYYSQIVNDFQKGDIAEGYSVSREKKESFPLTVTSAQKNPTAFYLCASSISPGANTEAFFGQGTRLTVV.

A few counts support this clone. This chain links TRBV5-4 with TRBJ1-1; D unclear. V shed 3 bases and J shed 1 base, with 10 bases lying between them. There are 14 residues in the CDR3. Germline loops: CDR1 SGHNT, CDR2 YYREEE (reference sequence). The CDR3 reads CASSSSGRNTEAFF. The CDR3 nucleotides read TGTGCCAGCAGCTCCTCCGGGAGGAACACTGAAGCTTTCTTT.

The chain combines TRBV28 with TRBJ1-3, with 8 bases identical to TRBD1. Germline V CDR1 and CDR2: MDHEN, SYDVKM. The V and J ends lost 5 bases and 2 bases, in that order; junction bases with no gene match: 17. The CDR3 is 19 residues long. The CDR3 is CASSTPVPDRGRAGNTIYF. The CDR3 DNA reads as TGTGCCAGCAGTACCCCGGTCCCCGACAGGGGACGGGCTGGAAACACCATATATTTT.

The genes are TRBV7-2 and TRBJ2-3; D is uncertain. Germline CDR1 and CDR2: SGHTA and FQGNSA. There are 13 residues in the CDR3. Trimming cost V 1 base and J 4 bases, with 6 bases left between them. The CDR3 DNA is TGTGCCAGCAGCTTAGACCGGGCAGATACGCAGTATTTT. It encodes CASSLDRADTQYF.

The V and J genes are TRBV12-5 and TRBJ2-1, with a weak D call TRBD2 (6 bases). The CDR3 spans 13 residues. V gave up 8 bases and J gave up 8 bases, with 16 bases separating them. Germline CDR1 reads LGHNT; CDR2 reads FRNRAP. Written as DNA, the CDR3 is TGTGCTAGTAGTGCGAACGGCGGGGATGAGCAGTTCTTC. Protein: CASSANGGDEQFF.

Only a few counts were recorded for this clone. The chain has TRBV28 and TRBJ1-5; a possible D gene is TRBD1 (5 bases). Germline lookup yields CDR1 MDHEN and CDR2 SYDVKM. CDR3 length: 14 residues. Trimming shortened V by 4 bases and J by 4 bases, and 11 bases separated the two germline ends. This CDR3 is CASSSGTRNQPQHF. DNA of the CDR3: TGTGCCAGCAGTTCCGGGACTCGGAATCAGCCCCAGCATTTT.

The chain combines TRBV5-4 with TRBJ2-2, with D possibly being TRBD1 (6 bases). The ends were cut back, 4 bases at V and 3 bases at J, with 16 bases in the middle. The V gene's germline CDR1 is SGHNT and CDR2 YYREEE (reference sequence). The CDR3 spans 16 residues. For the CDR3, the DNA is TGTGCCAGCAGCGGGACCCGGGACAAGTACACCGGGGAGCTGTTTTTT. Amino acid sequence: CASSGTRDKYTGELFF.

The chain combines TRBV11-3 with TRBJ2-7; maybe TRBD2 (6 bases). Per the germline V gene, CDR1 is SGHNT and CDR2 is YENEEA. The CDR3 spans 14 residues. V lost 4 bases and J 5 bases, leaving 15 bases between the germline ends. The CDR3 DNA reads as TGTGCCAGCAGCTCACCGGTCGGGGAGGACGAGCAGTACTTC. Translated, it gives CASSSPVGEDEQYF.

This clone has a handful of counts. The chain has TRBV9 and TRBJ1-3, with 7 positions matching TRBD1. The trim removed 2 bases at V and 2 bases at J, leaving 4 bases unmatched. Germline loops: CDR1 SGDLS, CDR2 YYNGEE. The CDR3 totals 15 residues. The CDR3 region has the DNA TGTGCCAGCAGCGTGCTCGACAGGGCTGGAAACACCATATATTTT. It encodes CASSVLDRAGNTIYF.

V usage is TRBV18 and J usage is TRBJ1-4, with 9 bases matching TRBD1. This CDR3 region has 15 residues. CDR1 KGHSH and CDR2 LQKENI come from the germline V gene. V was clipped by 8 bases and J by 7 bases; unmatched bases: 11. DNA of the CDR3: TGTGCCAGCACACGGGACAGGGACCGGGCTGAAAAACTGTTTTTT. Translating gives CASTRDRDRAEKLFF.

The chain has TRBV11-2 and TRBJ2-5, with a possible D match to TRBD1 (6 bases). V was clipped by 4 bases and J by 1 base, with 10 bases between them. The CDR3 contains 14 residues. Germline loops: CDR1 SGHAT, CDR2 FQNNGV. CDR3 sequence: CASSSQGFQETQYF. CDR3 nucleotide sequence: TGTGCCAGCAGCTCACAGGGCTTCCAAGAGACCCAGTACTTC.

This clone was seen a few times. The rearrangement joins TRBV4-1 to TRBJ2-1; D may be TRBD1 (5 bases). V was trimmed by 2 bases and J by 5 bases, leaving 7 bases between them. Germline CDR1 reads MGHRA; CDR2 reads YSYEKL. The CDR3 has 13 amino acids. The CDR3 sequence is CASSQLGDNEQFF. The CDR3, as DNA: TGCGCCAGCAGCCAATTAGGGGACAATGAGCAGTTCTTC.